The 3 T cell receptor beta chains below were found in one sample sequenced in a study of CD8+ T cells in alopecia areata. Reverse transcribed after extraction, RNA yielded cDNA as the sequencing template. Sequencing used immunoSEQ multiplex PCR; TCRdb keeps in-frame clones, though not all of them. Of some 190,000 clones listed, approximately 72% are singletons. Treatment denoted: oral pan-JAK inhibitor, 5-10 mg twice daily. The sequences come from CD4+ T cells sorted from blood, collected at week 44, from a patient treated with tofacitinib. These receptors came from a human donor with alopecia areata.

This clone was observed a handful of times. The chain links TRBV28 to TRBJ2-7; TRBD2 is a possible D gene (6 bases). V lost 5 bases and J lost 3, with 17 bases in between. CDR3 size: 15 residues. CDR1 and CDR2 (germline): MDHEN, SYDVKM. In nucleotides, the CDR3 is TGTGCCAGCAGTCCTCGCGGAGGGCTAAGCTACGAGCAGTACTTC. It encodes CASSPRGGLSYEQYF.

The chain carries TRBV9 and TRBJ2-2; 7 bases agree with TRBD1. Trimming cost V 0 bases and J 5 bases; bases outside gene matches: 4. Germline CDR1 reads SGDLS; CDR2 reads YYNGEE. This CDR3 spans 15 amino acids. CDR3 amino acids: CASSVGQGWTGELFF. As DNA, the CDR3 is TGTGCCAGCAGCGTAGGACAGGGATGGACCGGGGAGCTGTTTTTT. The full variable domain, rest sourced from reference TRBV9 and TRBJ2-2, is DSGVTQTPKHLITATGQRVTLRCSPRSGDLSVYWYQQSLDQGLQFLIQYYNGEERAKGNILERFSAQQFPDLHSELNLSSLELGDSALYFCASSVGQGWTGELFFGEGSRLTVL.

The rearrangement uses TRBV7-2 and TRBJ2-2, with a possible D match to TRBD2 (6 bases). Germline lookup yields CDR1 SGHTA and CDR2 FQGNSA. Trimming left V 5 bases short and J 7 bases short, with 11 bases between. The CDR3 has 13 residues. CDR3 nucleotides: TGTGCCAGCAGCCCCATGCGGGGCGGGGAGCTGTTTTTT. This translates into CASSPMRGGELFF.